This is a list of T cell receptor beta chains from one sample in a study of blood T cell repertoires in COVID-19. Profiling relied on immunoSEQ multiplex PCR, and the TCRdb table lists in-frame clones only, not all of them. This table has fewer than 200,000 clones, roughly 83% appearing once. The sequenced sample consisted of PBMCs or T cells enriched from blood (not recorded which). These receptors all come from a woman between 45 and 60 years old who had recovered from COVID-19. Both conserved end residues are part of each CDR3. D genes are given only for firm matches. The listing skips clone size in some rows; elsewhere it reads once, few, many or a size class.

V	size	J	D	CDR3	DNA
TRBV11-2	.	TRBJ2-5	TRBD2	CASSKGGAQASGETQYF	TGTGCCAGCAGCAAAGGTGGGGCCCAGGCTAGCGGTGAGACCCAGTACTTC
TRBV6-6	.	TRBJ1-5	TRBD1	CASRSTGGGVQPQHF	TGTGCCAGCAGATCGACAGGGGGTGGTGTGCAGCCCCAGCATTTT
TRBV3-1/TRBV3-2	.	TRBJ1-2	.	CASSGAGLGGYTF	TGTGCCAGCAGCGGTGCGGGTTTGGGTGGCTACACCTTC
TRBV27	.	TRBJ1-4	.	CASSPTGSYEKLFF	TGTGCCAGCAGTCCGACAGGAAGTTATGAAAAACTGTTTTTT
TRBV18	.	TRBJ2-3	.	CASSSSADTQYF	TGTGCCAGCTCCTCCTCCGCAGATACGCAGTATTTT
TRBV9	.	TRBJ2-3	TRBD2	CASSASGGAPDTQYF	TGTGCCAGCAGCGCTAGCGGGGGGGCCCCAGATACGCAGTATTTT
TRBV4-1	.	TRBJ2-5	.	CASSHATVYQETQYF	TGCGCCAGCAGCCACGCGACAGTGTACCAAGAGACCCAGTACTTC
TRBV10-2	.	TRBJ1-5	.	CASSGREGSNQPQHF	TGCGCCAGCAGTGGCAGGGAGGGTAGCAATCAGCCCCAGCATTTT
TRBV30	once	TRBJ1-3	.	CAWNGGGNTIYF	TGTGCCTGGAACGGGGGTGGAAACACCATATATTTT
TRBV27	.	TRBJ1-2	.	CASRRVGGREGYTF	TGTGCCAGCAGGCGGGTTGGGGGGCGGGAGGGCTACACCTTC
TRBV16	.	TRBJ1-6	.	CASSQSDSISPLHF	TGTGCCAGCAGCCAATCGGACAGCATTTCACCCCTCCACTTT
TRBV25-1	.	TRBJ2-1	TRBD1	CASSPEGGDEQFF	TGTGCCAGCAGCCCCGAAGGGGGCGATGAGCAGTTCTTC
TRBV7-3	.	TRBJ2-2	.	CASSLFGGMNTGELFF	TGTGCCAGCAGCTTATTTGGGGGGATGAACACCGGGGAGCTGTTTTTT
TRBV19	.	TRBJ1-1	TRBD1	CASRYRDRMNTEAFF	TGTGCCAGTAGATACCGGGACAGGATGAACACTGAAGCTTTCTTT
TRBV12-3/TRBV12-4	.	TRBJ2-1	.	CASSFPAGEQFF	TGTGCCAGCAGTTTCCCGGCGGGGGAGCAGTTCTTC
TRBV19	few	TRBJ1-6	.	CASSIRGTYNSPLHF	TGTGCCAGTAGTATCAGGGGAACCTATAATTCACCCCTCCACTTT
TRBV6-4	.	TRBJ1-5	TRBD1	CASSDLPRGTGQPQHF	TGTGCCAGCAGTGACCTCCCCCGCGGGACAGGTCAGCCCCAGCATTTT
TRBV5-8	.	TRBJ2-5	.	CASTLLGAGEETQYF	TGTGCCAGCACCCTTTTAGGGGCAGGCGAAGAGACCCAGTACTTC
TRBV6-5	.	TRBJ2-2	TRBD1	CASSRQGATGELFF	TGTGCCAGCTCCCGCCAGGGGGCTACCGGGGAGCTGTTTTTT
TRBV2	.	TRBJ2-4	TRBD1	CASSSQGNIQYF	TGTGCCAGCAGCTCACAGGGGAACATTCAGTACTTC
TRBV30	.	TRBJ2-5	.	CAWSDRMETQYF	TGTGCCTGGAGTGACAGGATGGAGACCCAGTACTTC
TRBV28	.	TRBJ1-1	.	CASTLWGGNTEAFF	TGTGCCAGCACCCTATGGGGCGGGAACACTGAAGCTTTCTTT
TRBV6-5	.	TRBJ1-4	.	CASRKEVEEKLFF	TGTGCCAGCAGGAAGGAGGTTGAGGAAAAACTGTTTTTT
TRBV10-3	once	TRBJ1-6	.	CAISPQGTLSSPLHF	TGTGCCATCAGCCCACAGGGCACCCTGAGTTCACCCCTCCACTTT
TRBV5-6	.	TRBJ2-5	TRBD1	CASSLRSGTVQETQYF	TGTGCCAGCAGCTTGAGGTCCGGGACAGTACAAGAGACCCAGTACTTC
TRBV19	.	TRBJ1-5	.	CASSIGRAGNQPQHF	TGTGCCAGTAGTATCGGCAGGGCGGGCAATCAGCCCCAGCATTTT
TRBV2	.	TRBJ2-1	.	CASSELPYNEQFF	TGTGCCAGCAGTGAACTACCTTACAATGAGCAGTTCTTC
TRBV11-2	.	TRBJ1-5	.	CASSRTNQPQHF	TGTGCCAGCAGCCGAACAAATCAGCCCCAGCATTTT
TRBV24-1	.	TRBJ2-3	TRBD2	CATSDAVAGGQDTQYF	TGTGCCACCAGTGATGCGGTAGCGGGAGGGCAAGATACGCAGTATTTT
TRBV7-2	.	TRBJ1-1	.	CASTPAGQPNTEAFF	TGTGCCAGCACCCCAGCAGGACAACCGAACACTGAAGCTTTCTTT
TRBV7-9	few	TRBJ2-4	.	CASSSPVAKNIQYF	TGTGCCAGCAGCTCCCCGGTAGCCAAAAACATTCAGTACTTC
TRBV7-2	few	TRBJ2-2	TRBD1	CASGDRTGNTGELFF	TGTGCCAGCGGCGACAGGACAGGGAACACCGGGGAGCTGTTTTTT
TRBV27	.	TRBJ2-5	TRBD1	CASSSTPTGEETQYF	TGTGCCAGCAGTTCAACGCCGACAGGGGAAGAGACCCAGTACTTC
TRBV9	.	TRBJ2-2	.	CASSAFGSKAAGELFF	TGTGCCAGCAGCGCATTCGGTTCAAAAGCGGCCGGGGAGCTGTTTTTT
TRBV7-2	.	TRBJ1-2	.	CASSYTQSQGRYGYTF	TGTGCCAGCAGCTACACCCAGTCCCAGGGGAGATATGGCTACACCTTC
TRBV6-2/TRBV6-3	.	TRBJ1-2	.	CASSTQGIGYTF	TGTGCCAGCAGTACACAGGGAATCGGCTACACCTTC
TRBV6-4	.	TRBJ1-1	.	CASSDSSGGNTEAFF	TGTGCCAGCAGTGACTCATCGGGAGGAAACACTGAAGCTTTCTTT
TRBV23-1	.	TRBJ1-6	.	CASSGCTGNSPLHF	TGCGCCAGCAGTGGATGCACGGGGAATTCACCCCTCCACTTT
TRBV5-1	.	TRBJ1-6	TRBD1	CASSFRGPYNSPLHF	TGCGCCAGCAGCTTCAGGGGGCCTTATAATTCACCCCTCCACTTT
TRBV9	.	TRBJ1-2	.	CASSVEGVRNRNYGYTF	TGTGCCAGCAGCGTAGAGGGGGTTAGGAATCGAAACTATGGCTACACCTTC